The present T cell receptor beta chain was sequenced within a study of blood T cell repertoires in COVID-19. Study context: Both acute and convalescent COVID-19 samples were obtained from the United States, Italy and Spain. Sources were T cells, B-cell-depleted T cells, or PBMCs; the material itself was cDNA or gDNA.

Germline V gives CDR1 LGHNA, CDR2 YSLEER. The CDR3 has 15 residues. Trimming pared 0 bases from V and 3 bases from J, leaving 9 bases between. As originally analysed: Quantification of nucleated cells was approximated via reference gene primer amplification. Some clones are missing from TCRdb's copy, which holds only in-frame ones; the method was immunoSEQ multiplex PCR. V and J calls and clone size are given by that table; D and trimming were obtained from the DNA. This sample has approximately 250,000 clones, with about 91% found just once. The age range of participants was about 18 to 89 years, with residence in about two dozen US areas. This clone turned up a few times.

The clonotype comes from a woman aged 40-49 years with acute COVID-19. The V call is TRBV4-3, the J call TRBJ2-1; D is possibly TRBD2 (5 bases). Sample: PBMCs or T cells enriched from blood (not recorded which). For the CDR3, the DNA is TGCGCCAGCAGCCAAGATCGGACTTTCTACAATGAGCAGTTCTTC. This codes for CASSQDRTFYNEQFF.